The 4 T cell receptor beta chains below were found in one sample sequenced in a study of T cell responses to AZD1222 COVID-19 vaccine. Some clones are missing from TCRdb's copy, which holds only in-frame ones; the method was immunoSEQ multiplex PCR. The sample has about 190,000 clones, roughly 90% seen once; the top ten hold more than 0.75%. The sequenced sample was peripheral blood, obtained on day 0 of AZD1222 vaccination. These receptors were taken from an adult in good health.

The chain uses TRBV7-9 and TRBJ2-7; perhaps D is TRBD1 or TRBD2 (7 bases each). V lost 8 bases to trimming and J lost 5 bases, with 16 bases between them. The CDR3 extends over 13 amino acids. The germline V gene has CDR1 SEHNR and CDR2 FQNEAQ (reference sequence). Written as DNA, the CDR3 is TGTGCCAGCCTCAGGGGGGGTAACAACGAGCAGTACTTC. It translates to CASLRGGNNEQYF.

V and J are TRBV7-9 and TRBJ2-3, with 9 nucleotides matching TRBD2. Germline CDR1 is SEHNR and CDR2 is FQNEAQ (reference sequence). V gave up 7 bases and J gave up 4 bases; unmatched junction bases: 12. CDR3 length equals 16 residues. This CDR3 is CASMKRGEVFSDTQYF. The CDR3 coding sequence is TGTGCCAGCATGAAGCGGGGGGAGGTGTTCTCAGATACGCAGTATTTT.

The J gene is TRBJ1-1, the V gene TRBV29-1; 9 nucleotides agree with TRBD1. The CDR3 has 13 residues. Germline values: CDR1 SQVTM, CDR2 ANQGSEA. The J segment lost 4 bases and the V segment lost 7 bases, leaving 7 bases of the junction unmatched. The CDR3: CSAWDRAGTEAFF. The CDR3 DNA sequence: TGCAGCGCCTGGGACAGGGCAGGCACTGAAGCTTTCTTT.

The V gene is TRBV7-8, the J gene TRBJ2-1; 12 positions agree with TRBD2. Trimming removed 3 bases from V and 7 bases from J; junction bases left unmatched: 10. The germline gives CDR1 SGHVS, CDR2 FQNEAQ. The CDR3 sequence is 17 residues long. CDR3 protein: CASSFSRLAGGPNEQFF. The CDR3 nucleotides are TGTGCCAGCAGCTTTAGTCGCCTAGCGGGAGGGCCAAATGAGCAGTTCTTC.